Included here is one T cell receptor beta chain sequence, with context. Its antigen is still unknown. It has no much larger one-base neighbor in the sample; base qualities were not kept. TCR CDR3 regions were amplified from genomic DNA by multiplex PCR using the deep immunoSEQ assay. For each cell subset, the extracted genomic DNA was distributed evenly across all wells of several immunoSEQ 96-well plates, and each plate served as one replicate. For unsorted PBMC, approximately 310 ng genomic DNA, equal to 30,000 or so T cell genomes, was loaded into each replicate PCR. Unsorted PBMC genomic DNA was sequenced across ten immunoSEQ deep assay plates. Purified libraries were quantified with a Qubit 3.0 fluorometer, sized on a Bioanalyzer 2100, and re-quantified with the KAPA Library Quantification kit. Each immunoSEQ 96-well plate was sequenced on its own single-read 150-cycle Illumina NextSeq 550 flow cell. Turning to the authors' computational methods: Because the immunoSEQ output held only junctional sequences and lacked quality scores, the filtering could not match the filtering applied to full-length reads. To assign V/J genes and CDR3, sequences were annotated against IMGT germline references using PyIR, a Python wrapper for IgBLAST v1.9. Any read was removed if the V/J assignment was weak (E-value above 1e-6), the CDR3 was missing, or the read contained stop codons, out-of-frame junctions, or ambiguous translated residues. V3J clonotypes were defined as sequences sharing the same inferred V gene, J gene, and CDR3 amino acid sequence. To compute the percentage overlap between repertoires, the number of shared unique clonotypes was divided by the size of the smaller repertoire. RTK rarefaction, the Chao1 estimator, and Recon v2.1 estimates of unobserved clonotypes were used to assess repertoire richness. Sourced from immuneACCESS, this table was stored by TCRdb with only in-frame sequences that have V and J called. A share of the clones is absent; for the studies checked, an unresolved V gene accounts for under half, and the remainder has no known explanation. The V and J calls and clone size come from that table; D and trimming were worked out from the DNA. This sample comprises fewer than 600,000 clones, more than 70% of them detected only once. The ten largest clones add up to 12% of the sample.

Sequences SGDLS (CDR1) and YYNGEE (CDR2) are obtained from the germline V gene. The V and J ends are trimmed by 2 bases and 2 bases, leaving 13 bases between them. Reading from cysteine to phenylalanine, the CDR3 counts 15 amino acids. The read is trimmed to its CDR3 DNA, 45 bases read in frame from base 1. This entry comes from a study of shared clonotypes between healthy human individuals (dated by TCRdb to between 2020 and 2021). In terms of the full investigation: Two women and three men aged 18 to 49 years were included in the cohort. To estimate repertoire size and how much clonotype sharing occurs between individuals, the study deeply sequenced the blood TCR repertoires of roughly 5 healthy adults. To increase sequencing depth and limit assay-specific biases, TCR repertoire library preparation and sequencing were carried out by different laboratories using diverse techniques. Each donor's leukapheresis produced roughly between about 0.8 and 8.9 billion PBMCs. The research as a whole found: The genetic and exposure-history diversity represented was limited by the small number of donors. Only blood was sampled, and tissue TCR repertoires likely differ from those in blood. Pairwise subsampling led to the expectation that sequencing depth would affect the degree of clonotype sharing among donors.

Donors were healthy HIV-negative adults with no recently reported acute infections or vaccinations. All donors were Caucasian adults living in Nashville, Tennessee, USA. In the unsorted samples, some 100 million PBMCs were counted, and genomic DNA was extracted using the QIAamp DNA Blood Mini kit. Blood was collected by leukapheresis, and PBMCs were isolated by Ficoll-Histopaque density gradient centrifugation and then cryopreserved in liquid nitrogen vapor phase. The TCR was taken from a woman aged 40 to 49 in good health. Some clones in this sample may be carry-over from other donors' samples. Sequencing was done on a sample of PBMCs. The V and J segments used are TRBV9 and TRBJ2-5, with an unclear D gene assignment. At the DNA level, the sequence is TGTGCCAGCAGCGTTTTCTCGGAATTACAAGAGACCCAGTACTTC. This codes for CASSVFSELQETQYF.